This TCR beta chain is from a study of identical twins. Study conclusions and caveats: One should note that invariant MAIT and iNKT cells could partly confound zero-insertion analyses. Abundant beta clonotypes from cord blood had fewer insertions, unlike memory repertoires, which showed none. Excess sharing between twins was weaker in beta out-of-frame sequences.

The CDR3 runs 16 residues. Germline V gives CDR1 MNHEY, CDR2 SVGAGI. V dropped 2 bases and J dropped 8; count of bases not matched to a gene: 10. Template switching added a universal primer binding site, and final cDNA carried unique molecular identifiers. TCRdb analysed the 5' RACE reads with MiXCR anew, one entry per CDR3 protein. Among roughly 1,500,000 distinct CDR3 sequences listed, less than 35% were seen once. This clonotype has more than one count but fewer than ten. The antigen is undetermined. The clonotype originates from a newborn girl in good health. The rearrangement uses TRBV6-5 and TRBJ2-1; TRBD1 agrees at 9 bases. Sequencing was performed on cord blood. CDR3 region: CASSYIVGTGIDEQFF. The CDR3 nucleotides are TGTGCCAGCAGTTACATAGTTGGGACAGGGATCGATGAGCAGTTCTTC.